This entry lists 24 T cell receptor beta chains sequenced from one sample in a study of blood T cell repertoires in COVID-19. Libraries were prepared by immunoSEQ multiplex PCR; TCRdb keeps only in-frame clonotypes and omits some of them. The top ten hold roughly 0.76% of the sample, which has 350,000 to 500,000 clones, around 90% seen once. The sequenced sample consisted of peripheral blood. All receptors derive from a young man with COVID-19, enrolled during active disease.

V is TRBV2 and J is TRBJ1-1, with 10 bases lining up with TRBD1. J lost 1 base, V lost 6 bases, and 2 bases had no gene match. This CDR3 contains 14 residues. Germline V gene sequence: CDR1 SNHLY, CDR2 FYNNEI. The CDR3 DNA reads TGTGCCAGCAGCCGACAGGGGGCGAACACTGAAGCTTTCTTT. Translating gives CASSRQGANTEAFF. Full variable domain (remainder filled in from reference TRBV2 and TRBJ1-1): EPEVTQTPSHQVTQMGQEVILRCVPISNHLYFYWYRQILGQKVEFLVSFYNNEISEKSEIFDDQFSVERPDGSNFTLKIRSTKLEDSAMYFCASSRQGANTEAFFGQGTRLTVV.

Details on this clone: Other DNA sequences in the sample encode the same CDR3. This rearrangement joins TRBV11-2 to TRBJ2-1, with D possibly being TRBD1 (5 bases). Germline-derived CDR1 and CDR2 are SGHAT and FQNNGV. The CDR3 length is 15 residues. Trimming pared 1 base from V and 4 bases from J, leaving 11 bases between. The CDR3 region has the DNA TGTGCCAGCAGCTTAGGCCAGGGTGGTTACAATGAGCAGTTCTTC. Amino acid sequence: CASSLGQGGYNEQFF. Variable domain in full (rest from reference TRBV11-2 and TRBJ2-1): EAGVAQSPRYKIIEKRQSVAFWCNPISGHATLYWYQQILGQGPKLLIQFQNNGVVDDSQLPKDRFSAERLKGVDSTLKIQPAKLEDSAVYLCASSLGQGGYNEQFFGPGTRLTVL.

The CDR3 reads CASSYSPSGQETQYF. CDR3 bases: TGCGCCAGCAGTTACAGCCCTAGCGGACAAGAGACCCAGTACTTC. The chain couples TRBV5-1 to TRBJ2-5; 7 bases match TRBD2. V lost 5 bases, J lost 2 bases, and 9 bases stayed unmatched. The germline CDR1 and CDR2 sequences are SGHRS and YFSETQ. CDR3 length: 15 residues.

The chain combines TRBV19 with TRBJ2-7; D is unclear. The CDR3 is made up of 20 amino acids. Trimming removed 1 base from V and 2 bases from J, with 27 bases in between. CDR1 and CDR2 (germline): LNHDA, SQIVND (reference sequence). The DNA for the CDR3 is TGTGCCAGTAGTATAGCGTCCCCCCGGTCGCGAGGTGGGTCTACCTACGAGCAGTACTTC. Residues: CASSIASPRSRGGSTYEQYF.

CDR3 bases: TGTGCCAGCTCAACCGGGACACCCTCCTACAATGAGCAGTTCTTC. Encoded protein: CASSTGTPSYNEQFF. The rearrangement joins TRBV18 to TRBJ2-1, with D possibly TRBD1 on 6 matching bases. Between the trimmed V and J ends, which lost 5 bases and 0 bases, there was a span of 11 bases. CDR1 is KGHSH, CDR2 LQKENI, per germline. The CDR3 runs to 15 residues.

The chain recombines TRBV6-5 with TRBJ1-6, with TRBD1 matching 7 bases. CDR1 MNHEY and CDR2 SVGAGI come from the germline V gene. The J segment lost 5 bases and the V segment lost 5 bases, leaving 3 bases of the junction unmatched. The CDR3 runs to 14 residues. DNA of the CDR3: TGTGCCAGCAGTCGACAGGGAGATAATTCACCCCTCCACTTT. Amino acids: CASSRQGDNSPLHF.

This chain connects TRBV6-1 to TRBJ2-7, with TRBD1 matching 11 bases. The CDR3 runs 15 residues. The germline V gene encodes CDR1 MNHNS and CDR2 SASEGT. Trimming removed 3 bases from V and 7 bases from J; junction bases left unmatched: 8. The CDR3 loop is CASSEIGTGGDEQYF. CDR3 DNA sequence: TGTGCCAGCAGTGAGATCGGGACAGGGGGAGATGAGCAGTACTTC.

The chain couples TRBV6-5 to TRBJ2-5; 9 bases align to TRBD2. The trim removed 8 bases at V and 2 bases at J, leaving 3 bases unmatched. Germline V gene lookup returns CDR1 MNHEY and CDR2 SVGAGI. The CDR3 contains 13 residues. DNA for the CDR3: TGTGCCAGCCGACTAGCGGCTCAAGAGACCCAGTACTTC. Protein sequence: CASRLAAQETQYF.

Details on this clone: The germline gene is not matched at one end of the junction; a read error may be the cause. The CDR3 region has the DNA TGTGCCACCAGGGGGCCTCCTAGGACGGGCTTT. Translating it yields CATRGPPRTGF. The chain recombines TRBV24-1 with TRBJ1-1; perhaps TRBD1 as D (5 bases). CDR3 size: 11 residues. The germline gives CDR1 KGHDR, CDR2 SFDVKD.

The chain is built from TRBV5-5 and TRBJ2-7; D not resolved. V lost 2 bases to trimming and J lost 1 base, with 13 bases between them. Germline V gene sequence: CDR1 SGHKS, CDR2 YYEKEE (reference sequence). The CDR3 totals 15 residues. The CDR3 here is CASSFQFSRSYEQYF. The DNA for the CDR3 is TGTGCCAGCAGCTTTCAATTCTCCAGATCCTACGAGCAGTACTTC.

The chain is built from TRBV7-9 and TRBJ2-3; 7 positions agree with TRBD1. The CDR3 consists of 16 residues. The germline gives CDR1 SEHNR, CDR2 FQNEAQ (reference sequence). Trimming at V came to 4 bases and at J to 5 bases, leaving 12 bases not matched to a gene. CDR3 bases: TGTGCCAGCAGCTCCCCCCGGGACAGAGAAAAAGATACGCAGTATTTT. Translated: CASSSPRDREKDTQYF.

This rearrangement joins TRBV4-1 to TRBJ1-2; 9 bases match TRBD1. The CDR3 is made up of 18 amino acids. The V gene end was trimmed by 3 bases and the J gene end by 4 bases; junction bases not matched to a gene: 15. Germline CDR1 MGHRA, CDR2 YSYEKL. The CDR3 sequence is CASSQGQGGVRQSYGYTF. For the CDR3, the DNA is TGCGCCAGCAGCCAGGGACAGGGCGGGGTCAGGCAAAGCTATGGCTACACCTTC.

CDR3 in DNA: TGTGCCAGTACTCCTCTGAGAGACAGGGAAAGCACAGATACGCAGTATTTT. Its translation is CASTPLRDRESTDTQYF. The chain has TRBV19 and TRBJ2-3; the match to TRBD1 covers 7 bases. The J segment lost 0 bases and the V segment lost 7 bases, leaving 13 bases of the junction unmatched. CDR1 LNHDA and CDR2 SQIVND come from the germline V gene (reference sequence). The CDR3 loop spans 17 amino acids.

The chain combines TRBV12-5 with TRBJ2-7, with 8 bases aligning to TRBD2. Losses at the gene ends were 2 bases for V and 2 bases for J; bases not matched to a gene: 11. The CDR3 is 17 amino acids. CDR1 is LGHNT and CDR2 is FRNRAP in the germline V gene. DNA for the CDR3: TGTGCTAGTGGTTTGACCTTAGGCGGGAGGTCCCCCTACGAGCAGTACTTC. It specifies CASGLTLGGRSPYEQYF.

V usage is TRBV19 and J usage is TRBJ1-2; D unresolved. The germline CDR1 and CDR2 sequences are LNHDA and SQIVND (reference sequence). V lost 7 bases, J lost 7 bases, and 13 bases lay in between. This CDR3 comprises 12 residues. The CDR3 sequence: CASTSGGGGYTF. In nucleotides, the CDR3 is TGTGCCAGTACTTCAGGCGGAGGTGGCTACACCTTC.

The V call is TRBV5-8, the J call TRBJ2-3; 10 bases line up with TRBD2. Looked up from germline, CDR1 is SGHTS and CDR2 is YDEGEE. V dropped 1 base and J dropped 1; count of bases not matched to a gene: 12. This CDR3 is 19 amino acids long. DNA for the CDR3: TGTGCCAGCAGCTTGAAAAGAGCGGGGGGGCCCCTTGGCACAGATACGCAGTATTTT. Translated, it gives CASSLKRAGGPLGTDTQYF.

V is TRBV3-1 (or the pseudogene TRBV3-2) and J is TRBJ2-1; maybe TRBD1 (5 bases). The CDR3 loop spans 14 amino acids. Trimming shortened V by 4 bases and J by 9 bases, and 16 bases separated the two germline ends. The V gene's germline CDR1 is LGHDT and CDR2 YNNKEL (reference sequence). The CDR3 sequence is CASSPQGLKGEQFF. DNA for the CDR3: TGTGCCAGCAGCCCTCAGGGCCTGAAGGGTGAGCAGTTCTTC.

This chain connects TRBV16 to TRBJ2-3, with 7 positions matching TRBD2. CDR3 size: 15 residues. V lost 4 bases and J lost 2; bases outside the gene matches: 6. The germline gives CDR1 KGHSY, CDR2 FQNENV. The CDR3 region is CASSRRGTYTDTQYF. Written as DNA, the CDR3 is TGTGCCAGCAGCCGGCGGGGGACCTACACAGATACGCAGTATTTT.

This chain links TRBV6-5 with TRBJ2-5; TRBD1 matches 7 bases. The CDR3 sequence is 13 residues long. The V gene end was trimmed by 6 bases and the J gene end by 4 bases; junction bases not matched to a gene: 5. Germline values: CDR1 MNHEY, CDR2 SVGAGI. The CDR3 coding sequence is TGTGCCAGCAGCACAGGGGTATCAGAGACCCAGTACTTC. This gives the protein CASSTGVSETQYF.

This chain connects TRBV13 to TRBJ1-1; TRBD1 might be the D (6 bases). The V and J ends lost 5 bases and 4 bases respectively, with 14 bases between them. Germline CDR1 reads PRHDT; CDR2 reads FYEKMQ (reference sequence). The CDR3 runs 14 residues. The CDR3 protein is CASSSRRGITEAFF. DNA for the CDR3: TGTGCCAGCAGCAGTCGCAGGGGCATCACTGAAGCTTTCTTT.

This chain connects TRBV30 to TRBJ2-3; 7 nucleotides agree with TRBD1. V lost 5 bases to trimming and J lost 6 bases; unmatched junction nucleotides: 5. The length of the CDR3 is 12 residues. Per the germline V gene, CDR1 is GTSNPN and CDR2 is SVGIG (reference sequence). DNA for the CDR3: TGTGCCTGGGACAGGGCCCAGGATACGCAGTATTTT. Translated: CAWDRAQDTQYF.

This rearrangement joins TRBV19 to TRBJ2-3; D remains ambiguous. The CDR3 length is 13 residues. V lost 4 bases, J lost 7 bases, and 12 bases lay in between. Germline CDR1 is LNHDA and CDR2 is SQIVND (reference sequence). In DNA, the CDR3 is TGTGCCAGTAGTAAACTGCGGAACTATACGCAGTATTTT. It codes for CASSKLRNYTQYF. The whole variable domain, remainder taken from reference TRBV19 and TRBJ2-3, is DGGITQSPKYLFRKEGQNVTLSCEQNLNHDAMYWYRQDPGQGLRLIYYSQIVNDFQKGDIAEGYSVSREKKESFPLTVTSAQKNPTAFYLCASSKLRNYTQYFGPGTRLTVL.

In this sample, this clone turned up a few times. The chain recombines TRBV24-1 with TRBJ2-3, with TRBD2 identical over 7 bases. There are 14 residues in the CDR3. V trimming: 6 bases; J trimming: 4 bases; junction bases outside the gene matches: 6. CDR1 is KGHDR, CDR2 SFDVKD, per germline. The CDR3 DNA follows: TGTGCCACCAGTAGCGGGGTTTGGGCAGATACGCAGTATTTT. Translated: CATSSGVWADTQYF.

The chain employs TRBV11-2 and TRBJ2-7, with a tentative D call TRBD2 (5 bases). Germline-derived CDR1 and CDR2 are SGHAT and FQNNGV. V was cut by 5 bases and J by 5 bases, with 13 bases left in between. The CDR3 extends over 13 amino acids. The CDR3 region has the DNA TGTGCCAGCAGCCCGTGGACTGAAGACGAGCAGTACTTC. Encoded protein: CASSPWTEDEQYF.